This TCR beta chain was documented in a study of T cells after yellow fever vaccination. Study results and caveats: Peaking faster, on day 5 versus 15, the secondary response was nonetheless weaker.

A process of 5'RACE template switching, which added a universal primer site and UMIs, was used to make TCR cDNA. TCRdb independently ran MiXCR on the 5' RACE reads; one entry per CDR3 protein. The repertoire holds about 110,000 distinct CDR3 sequences, with approximately 8.4% as singletons. This clonotype appeared many times. Antigen unknown. CDR3 length: 13 residues. Unmatched junction bases numbered 6, after V lost 4 bases and J lost 3 bases. Germline values: CDR1 SQVTM, CDR2 ANQGSEA. This sequence joins TRBV29-1 and TRBJ2-7; TRBD2 matches 7 bases. This material consisted of CD8+ T cells sorted from PBMCs, taken 45 days after the yellow fever booster vaccination. The receptor comes from a man aged 30-40 years who received the YFV17D yellow fever vaccine. Written as DNA, the CDR3 is TGCAGCGTTGGGGAGGGTCCAGTCTACGAGCAGTACTTC. It specifies CSVGEGPVYEQYF.